Each of the 10 T cell receptor beta chains below was sequenced from the same sample in a study of post-analysis software for immune sequencing data. Study-wide results and caveats: TRBV5-6, TRBV5-1 and TRBV20-1 were among a handful of TRBV segments more frequent in patients than controls.

No antigen has been assigned to these receptors. TCR beta cDNA libraries had unique molecular identifiers. TCRdb fed the PCR reads into MiXCR, producing one record per CDR3 protein. The sample consists of a few hundred thousand distinct CDR3 sequences, under 40% of them appearing once. Source material: blood. The receptors originated from a girl between 2 and 17 years old with multiple sclerosis.

The chain carries TRBV12-3 or TRBV12-4 and TRBJ2-4; the match to TRBD2 covers 8 bases. The DNA end lines up better with TRBJ2-7; the J call may be wrong. CDR3 length: 19 residues. CDR3: CASSSLRRLSGVLWIEQYF. The CDR3 coding sequence is TGTGCCAGCAGTTCCCTCCGTCGACTTAGCGGGGTGCTTTGGATCGAGCAGTACTTC.

V is TRBV5-1 and J is TRBJ2-7, with 9 bases matching TRBD1. Trimming took 5 bases from V and 2 from J; bases not matched to a gene: 8. CDR3 size: 15 residues. In germline, CDR1 is SGHRS, CDR2 YFSETQ. CDR3 region: CASSITGTGPYEQYF. The CDR3 DNA reads TGCGCCAGCAGTATCACCGGGACAGGGCCCTACGAGCAGTACTTC.

This rearrangement joins TRBV7-8 to TRBJ2-5, with 11 positions matching TRBD2. Germline V gene lookup returns CDR1 SGHVS and CDR2 FQNEAQ. This CDR3 is built from 22 residues. Trimming cost V 0 bases and J 3 bases; bases outside gene matches: 21. The CDR3 DNA sequence: TGTGCCAGCAGCTTAGCGATCTTTTACGAGCGGGGTCTAGCGGGGGGAAAAGAGACCCAGTACTTC. Its translation is CASSLAIFYERGLAGGKETQYF. The entire variable domain, with the rest obtained from reference TRBV7-8 and TRBJ2-5, is as follows: GAGVSQSPRYKVAKRGQDVALRCDPISGHVSLFWYQQALGQGPEFLTYFQNEAQLDKSGLPSDRFFAERPEGSVSTLKIQRTQQEDSAVYLCASSLAIFYERGLAGGKETQYFGPGTRLLVL.

The table lists this clonotype with a few counts. The genes are TRBV20-1 and TRBJ1-1; 10 bases line up with TRBD1. CDR3 length: 13 residues. CDR1 is DFQATT and CDR2 is SNEGSKA in the germline V gene (reference sequence). J was trimmed by 10 bases and V by 4 bases; bases with no gene match: 9. Written as DNA, the CDR3 is TGCAGTGCTACCCCGGGACAGGGGACGCGAGCTTTCTTT. This codes for CSATPGQGTRAFF.

This rearrangement joins TRBV20-1 to TRBJ2-2; D not certain. The ends were cut back, 0 bases at V and 0 bases at J, with 2 bases in the middle. Germline V gene sequence: CDR1 DFQATT, CDR2 SNEGSKA (reference sequence). The CDR3 runs 13 residues. CDR3 DNA sequence: TGCAGTGCTAGAGAGCCGAACACCGGGGAGCTGTTTTTT. The encoded protein is CSAREPNTGELFF.

The V gene is TRBV14, the J gene TRBJ2-1, with D hard to call. CDR1 is SGHDN and CDR2 is FVKESK in the germline V gene. V gave up 2 bases and J gave up 5 bases, with 10 bases separating them. The CDR3 has 14 residues. CDR3 in amino acids: CASSQSRVHNEQFF. The CDR3 bases are TGTGCCAGCAGCCAATCAAGGGTCCACAATGAGCAGTTCTTC.

This clonotype turned up a few times. This sequence joins TRBV10-2 and TRBJ2-3; weak D call: TRBD2 (6 bases). V was cut by 3 bases and J by 6 bases, with 7 bases left in between. This CDR3 is 12 amino acids long. CDR1 and CDR2 from the germline V gene are WSHSY and SAAADI. In nucleotides, the CDR3 is TGCGCCAGCAGTGATGGGGGGGATACGCAGTATTTT. Translated: CASSDGGDTQYF.

In its sample, this clonotype was seen a few times. This chain links TRBV20-1 with TRBJ2-7; D is possibly TRBD1 (6 bases). V lost 5 bases, J lost 0 bases, and 17 bases lay in between. Germline loops: CDR1 DFQATT, CDR2 SNEGSKA (reference sequence). The length of the CDR3 is 15 residues. The CDR3 coding sequence is TGCAGTGCTGCCCATATCCGGGACATCTCCTACGAGCAGTACTTC. This encodes CSAAHIRDISYEQYF.

The chain couples TRBV10-3 to TRBJ1-2, with D hard to call. This CDR3 comprises 14 residues. The germline CDR1 and CDR2 sequences are ENHRY and SYGVKD. Deletions cut 8 bases from V and 8 bases from J, with 21 bases between. The DNA of the CDR3 is TGTGCCATCGGGGTTGAGGGCTTCGGTGGAGGCTACACCTTC. Translating gives CAIGVEGFGGGYTF.

The chain joins TRBV11-2 to TRBJ2-3; D is possibly TRBD1 (6 bases). The CDR3 loop spans 15 amino acids. V shed 1 base and J shed 2 bases, with 10 bases lying between them. Germline V gives CDR1 SGHAT, CDR2 FQNNGV. The CDR3 DNA reads as TGTGCCAGCAGCTTAGGGAACAGGGACACAGATACGCAGTATTTT. Protein: CASSLGNRDTDTQYF.